The TCR beta chain described here comes from a study of blood T cell repertoires in COVID-19. Cohort 3 recovery required two negative PCRs, clearance, or symptom resolution. The CDR3 runs 19 residues. V lost 2 bases to trimming and J lost 0 bases; unmatched junction nucleotides: 13. Germline-derived CDR1 and CDR2 are SGHNT and YYREEE (reference sequence). How the authors handled the data: Using reference gene primer amplification, nucleated cell counts were estimated. TCRdb's table, derived via immunoSEQ multiplex PCR, lists solely in-frame clones and lacks some. V and J calls and clone size are those listed in that table; D and trimming were worked out from the DNA. Of about 350,000 clones in the sample, roughly 84% were seen once.

V and J are TRBV5-4 and TRBJ1-5, with 8 bases aligning to TRBD1. The specimen was PBMCs or T cells enriched from blood (not recorded which). This sequence originates from a woman in her twenties or thirties who had recovered from COVID-19. The CDR3 region has the DNA TGTGCCAGCAGCTTTGGGACAGGAGGGCCGCCCTATAGCAATCAGCCCCAGCATTTT. Protein product: CASSFGTGGPPYSNQPQHF.